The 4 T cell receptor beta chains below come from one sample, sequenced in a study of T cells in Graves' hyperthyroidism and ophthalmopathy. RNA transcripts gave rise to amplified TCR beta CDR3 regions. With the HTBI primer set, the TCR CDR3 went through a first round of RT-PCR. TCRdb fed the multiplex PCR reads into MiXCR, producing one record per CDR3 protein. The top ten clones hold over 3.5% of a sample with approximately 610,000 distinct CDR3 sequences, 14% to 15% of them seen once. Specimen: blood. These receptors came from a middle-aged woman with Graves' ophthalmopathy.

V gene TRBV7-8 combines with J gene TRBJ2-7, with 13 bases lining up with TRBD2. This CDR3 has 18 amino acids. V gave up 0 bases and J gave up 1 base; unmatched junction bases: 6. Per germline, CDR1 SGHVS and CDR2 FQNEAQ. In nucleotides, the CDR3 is TGTGCCAGCAGCTTAGCACTAGCGGGAGGGAGGCTGTCCTACGAGCAGTACTTC. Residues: CASSLALAGGRLSYEQYF. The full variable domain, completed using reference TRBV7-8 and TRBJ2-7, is GAGVSQSPRYKVAKRGQDVALRCDPISGHVSLFWYQQALGQGPEFLTYFQNEAQLDKSGLPSDRFFAERPEGSVSTLKIQRTQQEDSAVYLCASSLALAGGRLSYEQYFGPGTRLTVT.

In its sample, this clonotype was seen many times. As DNA, the CDR3 is TGTGCCAGCAGAATCGACCTCCTGGGGGGAACTGAAGCTTTCTTT. Translated, it gives CASRIDLLGGTEAFF. The chain has TRBV12-3 or TRBV12-4 and TRBJ1-1; TRBD1 might be the D (5 bases). This CDR3 is 15 amino acids long. Trimming took off 6 bases at V and 5 bases at J, with 19 bases between the two ends.

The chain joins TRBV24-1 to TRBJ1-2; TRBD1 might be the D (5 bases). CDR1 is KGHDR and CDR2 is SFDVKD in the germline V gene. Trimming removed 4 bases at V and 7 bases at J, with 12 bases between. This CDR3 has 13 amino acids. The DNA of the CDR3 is TGTGCCACCAGTGAATCAGGGTTCGCTGGCTACACCTTC. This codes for CATSESGFAGYTF.

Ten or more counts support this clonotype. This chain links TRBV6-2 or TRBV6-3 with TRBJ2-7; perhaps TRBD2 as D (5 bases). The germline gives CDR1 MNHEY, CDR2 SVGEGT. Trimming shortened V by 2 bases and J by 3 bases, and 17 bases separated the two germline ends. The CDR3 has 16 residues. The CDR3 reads CASSYLDTAVLYEQYF. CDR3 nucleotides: TGTGCCAGCAGTTACCTCGATACAGCGGTCCTCTACGAGCAGTACTTC.